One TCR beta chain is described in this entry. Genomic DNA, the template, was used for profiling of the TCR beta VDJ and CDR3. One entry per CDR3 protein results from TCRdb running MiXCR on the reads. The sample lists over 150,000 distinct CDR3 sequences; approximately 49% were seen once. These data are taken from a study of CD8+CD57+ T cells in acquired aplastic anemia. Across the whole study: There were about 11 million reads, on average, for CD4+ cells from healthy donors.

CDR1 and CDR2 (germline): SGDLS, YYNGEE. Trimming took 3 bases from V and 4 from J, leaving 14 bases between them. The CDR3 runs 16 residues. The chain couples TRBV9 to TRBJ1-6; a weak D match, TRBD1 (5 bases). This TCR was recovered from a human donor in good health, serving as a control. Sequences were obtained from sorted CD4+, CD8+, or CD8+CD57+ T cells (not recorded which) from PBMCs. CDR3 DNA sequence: TGTGCCAGCAGCGGAGGTGGGGCTCAATATAATTCACCCCTCCACTTT. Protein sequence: CASSGGGAQYNSPLHF.